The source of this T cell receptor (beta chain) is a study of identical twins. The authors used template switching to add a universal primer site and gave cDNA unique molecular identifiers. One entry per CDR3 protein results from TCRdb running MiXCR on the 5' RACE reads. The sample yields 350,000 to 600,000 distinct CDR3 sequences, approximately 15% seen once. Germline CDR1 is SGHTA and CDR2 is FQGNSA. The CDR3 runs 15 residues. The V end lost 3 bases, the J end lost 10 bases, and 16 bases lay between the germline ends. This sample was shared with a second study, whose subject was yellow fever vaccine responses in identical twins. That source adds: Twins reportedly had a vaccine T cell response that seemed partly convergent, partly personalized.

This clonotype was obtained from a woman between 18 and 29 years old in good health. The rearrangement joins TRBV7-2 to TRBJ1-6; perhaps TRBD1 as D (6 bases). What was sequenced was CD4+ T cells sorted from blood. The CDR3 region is CASSFQGPLLSPLHF. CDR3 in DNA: TGTGCCAGCAGCTTCCAGGGGCCGTTACTGTCACCCCTCCACTTT.